Below, 14 T cell receptor beta chains from the same sample are listed, as sequenced in a study of blood T cell repertoires in COVID-19. Repertoires were generated with immunoSEQ multiplex PCR, while TCRdb's copy carries only in-frame clones and drops some. Counted here are about 410,000 clones, about 89% occurring once; the ten biggest clones make up roughly 1.5%. The sample comprised peripheral blood. The receptors derive from a woman in her thirties or forties with COVID-19, enrolled during active disease.

The V gene is TRBV3-1 (or the pseudogene TRBV3-2), the J gene TRBJ1-5, with D possibly matching TRBD1 (5 bases). This CDR3 is built from 15 residues. With 6 bases removed from V and 3 bases from J, the gap between germline ends came to 15 bases. Germline assignment: CDR1 LGHDT and CDR2 YNNKEL (reference sequence). CDR3 loop: CASSPTGGNNQPQHF. The CDR3 bases are TGTGCCAGCAGTCCCACAGGCGGTAACAATCAGCCCCAGCATTTT.

Details on this clone: The sample contains more than one DNA sequence encoding this CDR3. J is TRBJ1-5 and V is TRBV6-2 or TRBV6-3; maybe TRBD1 (6 bases). The CDR3 runs 14 residues. V lost 4 bases to trimming and J lost 2 bases, with 9 bases between them. Germline assignment: CDR1 MNHEY and CDR2 SVGEGT. The CDR3 loop is CASSSGARNQPQHF. CDR3 bases: TGTGCCAGCAGTTCAGGGGCCCGCAATCAGCCCCAGCATTTT.

The rearrangement links TRBV28 to TRBJ2-7, with 11 bases that match TRBD2. Germline V gene sequence: CDR1 MDHEN, CDR2 SYDVKM. V shed 4 bases and J 2 bases; nucleotides not matched to a gene: 7. The CDR3 is 16 amino acids. The CDR3 coding sequence is TGTGCCAGCAGTTCAACCGGGACTAGCGGAGCCTACGAGCAGTACTTC. Translating gives CASSSTGTSGAYEQYF.

The V and J genes are TRBV28 and TRBJ1-3; 7 bases fit TRBD1. There are 16 residues in the CDR3. Germline V gene lookup returns CDR1 MDHEN and CDR2 SYDVKM. V dropped 1 base and J dropped 3; count of bases not matched to a gene: 6. The CDR3 region is CASSLLKGGDGNTIYF. The CDR3 region has the DNA TGTGCCAGCAGTTTATTGAAAGGGGGCGATGGAAACACCATATATTTT.

The chain uses TRBV24-1 and TRBJ2-2; D is possibly TRBD1 (5 bases). The CDR3 consists of 13 residues. The V end was cut by 7 bases, the J end by 4 bases, with 9 bases between. Per germline, CDR1 KGHDR and CDR2 SFDVKD. This CDR3 reads CATRAGFTGELFF. In DNA, the CDR3 is TGTGCCACCAGAGCAGGGTTCACCGGGGAGCTGTTTTTT.

The chain couples TRBV5-1 to TRBJ1-1; no clear D. In germline, CDR1 is SGHRS, CDR2 YFSETQ. Deletions cut 1 base from V and 10 bases from J, with 8 bases between. The CDR3 is 11 residues long. CDR3 DNA: TGCGCCAGCAGCTTGTCCCTCGGAGCTTTCTTT. This codes for CASSLSLGAFF.

As to this clone: In the same sample, other DNA sequences code for this CDR3. This sequence joins TRBV7-3 and TRBJ2-2; 9 bases match TRBD2. CDR3 length: 20 residues. Germline V lookup: CDR1 SGHTA, CDR2 FQGTGA. Germline trimming cut 5 bases from V and 0 bases from J; bases unmatched to any gene: 16. The CDR3 sequence is CASSLLAGGPELANTGELFF. The CDR3 nucleotides are TGTGCCAGCAGCCTACTTGCGGGGGGGCCTGAACTCGCGAACACCGGGGAGCTGTTTTTT.

This clone appeared a single time. V and J are TRBV7-3 and TRBJ2-5; 7 bases fit TRBD1. The trim removed 4 bases at V and 4 bases at J, leaving 3 bases unmatched. Germline V lookup: CDR1 SGHTA, CDR2 FQGTGA. The CDR3 extends over 13 amino acids. CDR3 in amino acids: CASSSAGGETQYF. The CDR3 bases are TGTGCCAGCAGCTCGGCAGGGGGAGAGACCCAGTACTTC. Drawing the rest from reference TRBV7-3 and TRBJ2-5, the complete variable domain is GAGVSQTPSNKVTEKGKYVELRCDPISGHTALYWYRQSLGQGPEFLIYFQGTGAADDSGLPNDRFFAVRPEGSVSTLKIQRTERGDSAVYLCASSSAGGETQYFGPGTRLLVL.

The rearrangement uses TRBV7-2 and TRBJ2-3; D unclear. Germline CDR1 is SGHTA and CDR2 is FQGNSA. The CDR3 length is 14 residues. V lost 5 bases, J lost 0 bases, and 9 bases lay in between. CDR3 DNA: TGTGCCAGCAGCCCCCTGCGTAGCACAGATACGCAGTATTTT. This encodes CASSPLRSTDTQYF.

The CDR3 reads CASSVLAGGTDTQYF. The CDR3 DNA reads TGTGCCAGCAGCGTACTAGCGGGGGGCACAGATACGCAGTATTTT. The V and J genes are TRBV7-6 and TRBJ2-3; 11 positions match TRBD2. The CDR3 runs 15 residues. Looked up from germline, CDR1 is SGHVS and CDR2 is FNYEAQ. J lost 1 base, V lost 5 bases, and 2 bases had no gene match.

The gene calls are TRBV5-1 and TRBJ2-3; weak D call: TRBD1 (6 bases). Germline V gene sequence: CDR1 SGHRS, CDR2 YFSETQ. The V gene lost 0 bases and the J gene lost 2 bases, with 10 bases spanning the gap. The CDR3 loop spans 15 amino acids. The CDR3 sequence: CASSLGGHTTDTQYF. CDR3 in DNA: TGCGCCAGCAGCTTGGGGGGACATACCACAGATACGCAGTATTTT.

V usage is TRBV6-1 and J usage is TRBJ2-4; 9 bases are shared with TRBD1. This CDR3 has 15 residues. The J segment lost 4 bases and the V segment lost 1 base, leaving 2 bases of the junction unmatched. CDR1 and CDR2 (germline): MNHNS, SASEGT. The CDR3 DNA follows: TGTGCCAGCAGTGAAGAGGGACAGGGTAAAAACATTCAGTACTTC. It encodes CASSEEGQGKNIQYF.

The chain joins TRBV7-2 to TRBJ1-2, with 8 bases identical to TRBD1. The CDR3 runs to 14 residues. With V trimmed by 4 bases and J by 3 bases, 4 bases remained unmatched. Per the germline V gene, CDR1 is SGHTA and CDR2 is FQGNSA. CDR3 nucleotide sequence: TGTGCCAGCAGCTACCAGACAGGGGACTATGGCTACACCTTC. Amino acids: CASSYQTGDYGYTF.

The chain employs TRBV2 and TRBJ2-7; D gene unclear. The CDR3 contains 11 residues. Trimming took 3 bases from V and 6 from J, leaving 6 bases between them. Germline CDR1 reads SNHLY; CDR2 reads FYNNEI. Here the CDR3 reads CASSEVAEQYF. For the CDR3, the DNA is TGTGCCAGCAGTGAGGTGGCCGAGCAGTACTTC.